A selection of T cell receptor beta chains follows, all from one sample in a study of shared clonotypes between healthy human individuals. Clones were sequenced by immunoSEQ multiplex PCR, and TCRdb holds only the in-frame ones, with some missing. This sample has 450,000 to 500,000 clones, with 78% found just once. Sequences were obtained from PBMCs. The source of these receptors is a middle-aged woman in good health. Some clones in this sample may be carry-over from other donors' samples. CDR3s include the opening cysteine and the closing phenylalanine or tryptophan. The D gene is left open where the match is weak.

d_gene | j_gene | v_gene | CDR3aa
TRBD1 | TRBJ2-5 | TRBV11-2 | CASSRTGVTETQYF
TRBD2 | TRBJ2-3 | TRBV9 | CASSVGGGRGADTQYF
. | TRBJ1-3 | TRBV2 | CASRLGASGNTIYF
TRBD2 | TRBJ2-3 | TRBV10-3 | CAILAGGTDTQYF
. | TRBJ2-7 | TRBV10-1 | CASSVSGHSYEQYF
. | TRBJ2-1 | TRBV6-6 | CASSYSDEQFF
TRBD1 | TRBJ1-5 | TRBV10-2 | CASSDFGTGVNQPQHF
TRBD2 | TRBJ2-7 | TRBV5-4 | CASSSALAGAYEQYF
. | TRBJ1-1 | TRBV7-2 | CASSSDKGTEAFF
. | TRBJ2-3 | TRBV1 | CTSSPILPRGLNTDTQYF
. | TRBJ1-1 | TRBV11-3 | CASSLSDTEAFF
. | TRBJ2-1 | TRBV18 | CASSPPASSSYNEQFF
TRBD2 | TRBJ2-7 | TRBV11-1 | CASSLRPSGSGDEQYF
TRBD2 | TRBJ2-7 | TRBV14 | CASSNSGSSYEQYF
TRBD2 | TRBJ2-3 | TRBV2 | CALQGQLAGDRTDTQYF
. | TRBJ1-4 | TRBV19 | CASSNPSGTTNEKLFF
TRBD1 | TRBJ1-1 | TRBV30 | CAWSTDTGGNTEAFF
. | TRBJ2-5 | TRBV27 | CASSRSPALSREQYF
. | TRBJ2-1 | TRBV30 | CAWSGGTPYNEQFF
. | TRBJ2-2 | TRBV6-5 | CASSYSQGSGELFF
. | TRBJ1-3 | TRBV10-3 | CAITTEGGNSGNTIYF
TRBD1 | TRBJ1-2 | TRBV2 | CASSVGTGPNTF
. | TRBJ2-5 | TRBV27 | CASSLAGSETQYF
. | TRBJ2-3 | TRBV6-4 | CASSDHSGERNTQYF
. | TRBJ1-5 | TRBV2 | CASSDQGINQPQHF
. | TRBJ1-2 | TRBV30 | CAWIGGPGGGYTF
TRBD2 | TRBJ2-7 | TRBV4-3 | CASSQDWTGGPVEQYF
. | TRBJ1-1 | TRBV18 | CASSPDTGWTEAFF
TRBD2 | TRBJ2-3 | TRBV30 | CAWSSGGRTDTQYF
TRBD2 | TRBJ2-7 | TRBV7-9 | CASSLDWGGSPYEQYF
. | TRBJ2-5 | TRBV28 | CASSTPGTPYQETQYF
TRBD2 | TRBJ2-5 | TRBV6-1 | CASKVAGGKETQYF
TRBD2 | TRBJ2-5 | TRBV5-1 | CASSLGGGRAQQTQYF
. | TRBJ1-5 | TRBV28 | CASSLGGRGYQPQHF
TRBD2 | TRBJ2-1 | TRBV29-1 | CSATPTSGRADEQFF
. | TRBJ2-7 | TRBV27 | CASSLSNYFEQYF
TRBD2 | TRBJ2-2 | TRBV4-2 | CASSQVGAGASGTGELFF
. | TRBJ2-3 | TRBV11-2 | CASSFGSGGRLGTDTQYF
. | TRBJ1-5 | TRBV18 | CASSPQATGIGQPQHF
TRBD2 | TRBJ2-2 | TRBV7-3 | CASSLGREYTGELFF